These 21 T cell receptor beta chains were sequenced from one sample in a study of cytomegalovirus exposure and HLA in healthy donors. Sequencing was performed with immunoSEQ multiplex PCR; in TCRdb, only in-frame clones are kept and a portion is missing. The table lists some 330,000 clones, roughly 85% of them singletons. The sample consisted of PBMCs. These receptor sequences come from a woman younger than 35 in good health and CMV-seronegative.

The V gene is TRBV6-6, the J gene TRBJ1-3, with no clear D. Trimming took 8 bases from V and 4 from J, leaving 9 bases between them. CDR3 length equals 12 residues. Germline V gives CDR1 MNHNY, CDR2 SVGAGI (reference sequence). The CDR3 is CASGLGGNTIYF. DNA for the CDR3: TGTGCCAGCGGGCTCGGAGGAAACACCATATATTTT.

This chain joins TRBV7-2 and TRBJ2-7; the match to TRBD1 covers 10 bases. The CDR3 is 15 amino acids. V shed 4 bases and J 5 bases; nucleotides not matched to a gene: 8. The germline V gene encodes CDR1 SGHTA and CDR2 FQGNSA. CDR3 region: CASSSSGTGVHEQYF. CDR3 in DNA: TGTGCCAGCAGCTCCTCCGGGACAGGGGTCCACGAGCAGTACTTC. Complete variable domain (other parts from reference TRBV7-2 and TRBJ2-7): GAGVSQSPSNKVTEKGKDVELRCDPISGHTALYWYRQSLGQGLEFLIYFQGNSAPDKSGLPSDRFSAERTGGSVSTLTIQRTQQEDSAVYLCASSSSGTGVHEQYFGPGTRLTVT.

In its sample, this clone was seen once. The rearrangement links TRBV7-2 to TRBJ2-4; a possible D gene is TRBD2 (6 bases). The CDR3 is made up of 15 amino acids. In germline, CDR1 is SGHTA, CDR2 FQGNSA. V gave up 4 bases and J gave up 8 bases, with 18 bases separating them. The DNA for the CDR3 is TGTGCCAGCAGCTGGAGGGGTGGACTTGCCGACATTCAGTACTTC. This codes for CASSWRGGLADIQYF.

The chain has TRBV2 and TRBJ2-1; TRBD2 matches at 9 bases. Germline V lookup: CDR1 SNHLY, CDR2 FYNNEI. After removal of 10 bases from V and 9 bases from J, the junction contained 13 bases not matched to a gene. CDR3 length equals 14 residues. This CDR3 is CAISAGTSIGEQFF. The DNA for the CDR3 is TGTGCCATCTCGGCCGGGACTAGCATCGGTGAGCAGTTCTTC.

The table lists this clone with a count of one. J is TRBJ1-3 and V is TRBV5-1; D not certain. The CDR3 contains 14 residues. V was clipped by 4 bases and J by 0 bases, with 8 bases between them. CDR1 is SGHRS and CDR2 is YFSETQ in the germline V gene. Written as DNA, the CDR3 is TGCGCCAGCAGCCCGACAATCTCTGGAAACACCATATATTTT. Translation: CASSPTISGNTIYF.

The genes are TRBV9 and TRBJ2-7; 7 bases match TRBD2. V gave up 0 bases and J gave up 5 bases; unmatched junction bases: 8. CDR1 is SGDLS and CDR2 is YYNGEE in the germline V gene. This CDR3 spans 15 amino acids. The CDR3 protein is CASSVGGEGTNEQYF. The CDR3 DNA reads as TGTGCCAGCAGCGTAGGTGGGGAGGGGACCAACGAGCAGTACTTC.

This clone is a singleton in its sample. This chain joins TRBV5-4 and TRBJ1-2, with D possibly matching TRBD1 (6 bases). The CDR3 loop spans 15 amino acids. Germline V gene sequence: CDR1 SGHNT, CDR2 YYREEE (reference sequence). The V end lost 4 bases, the J end lost 4 bases, and 17 bases lay between the germline ends. The CDR3 sequence: CASSGSGTPAYGYTF. In nucleotides, the CDR3 is TGTGCCAGCAGCGGTTCTGGGACACCAGCCTATGGCTACACCTTC.

The chain links TRBV5-4 to TRBJ1-2, with 7 bases aligning to TRBD1. J gave up 4 bases and V 1 base, and 1 base lay outside the gene matches. CDR1 is SGHNT and CDR2 is YYREEE in the germline V gene (reference sequence). CDR3 length equals 13 residues. The chain's CDR3 is CASSLPGGYGYTF. CDR3 nucleotides: TGTGCCAGCAGCTTGCCAGGGGGCTATGGCTACACCTTC.

The chain has TRBV7-2 and TRBJ2-1; D possibly corresponds to TRBD1 (6 bases). The V gene lost 1 base and the J gene lost 2 bases, with 15 bases spanning the gap. In germline, CDR1 is SGHTA, CDR2 FQGNSA. This CDR3 has 17 residues. The chain's CDR3 is CASSLGFRTDTYNEQFF. CDR3 coding DNA: TGTGCCAGCAGCTTAGGTTTTCGGACAGATACCTACAATGAGCAGTTCTTC.

The chain uses TRBV27 and TRBJ2-5; D is possibly TRBD1 (5 bases). This CDR3 spans 13 amino acids. Trimming left V 2 bases short and J 5 bases short, with 9 bases between. Germline-derived CDR1 and CDR2 are MNHEY and SMNVEV (reference sequence). The CDR3 protein is CASSLARAETQYF. CDR3 bases: TGTGCCAGCAGTTTAGCCAGGGCGGAGACCCAGTACTTC.

This chain connects TRBV4-3 to TRBJ2-7, with TRBD2 identical over 7 bases. The CDR3 has 13 residues. The V gene end was trimmed by 4 bases and the J gene end by 0 bases; junction bases not matched to a gene: 0. Germline V lookup: CDR1 LGHNA, CDR2 YSLEER. CDR3 protein: CASSPGGSYEQYF. The CDR3 nucleotides read TGCGCCAGCAGCCCGGGGGGCTCCTACGAGCAGTACTTC.

This chain connects TRBV15 to TRBJ2-1; possible D gene TRBD2, 6 bases. In germline, CDR1 is LNHNV, CDR2 YYDKDF (reference sequence). Trimming removed 4 bases from V and 10 bases from J, with 11 bases in between. This CDR3 comprises 12 residues. As DNA, the CDR3 is TGTGCCACCAGCAAGGCGGGAAGAGAGCAGTTCTTC. It is translated as CATSKAGREQFF.

The chain is built from TRBV6-6 and TRBJ1-1; 7 nucleotides line up with TRBD1. There are 12 residues in the CDR3. The germline V gene has CDR1 MNHNY and CDR2 SVGAGI (reference sequence). Trimming cost V 7 bases and J 5 bases; bases outside gene matches: 4. CDR3 protein: CASKGTATEAFF. The CDR3 DNA sequence: TGTGCCAGCAAAGGGACAGCAACTGAAGCTTTCTTT.

The V and J genes are TRBV5-4 and TRBJ2-7; tentative D call: TRBD1 (6 bases). CDR1 and CDR2 (germline): SGHNT, YYREEE (reference sequence). The CDR3 runs to 15 residues. V lost 5 bases and J 4 bases, leaving 19 bases between the germline ends. The chain's CDR3 is CASRPGTGGEYEQYF. The DNA for the CDR3 is TGTGCCAGCAGGCCCGGAACTGGGGGCGAGTACGAGCAGTACTTC. Drawing the rest from reference TRBV5-4 and TRBJ2-7, the complete variable domain is ETGVTQSPTHLIKTRGQQVTLRCSSQSGHNTVSWYQQALGQGPQFIFQYYREEENGRGNFPPRFSGLQFPNYSSELNVNALELDDSALYLCASRPGTGGEYEQYFGPGTRLTVT.

This chain joins TRBV7-3 and TRBJ1-5, with unresolved D. Germline V CDR1 and CDR2: SGHTA, FQGTGA. The CDR3 is 14 residues long. The V and J ends lost 6 bases and 7 bases respectively, with 16 bases between them. CDR3 bases: TGTGCCAGCAGTACCGGAGGGCCGGGGCAGCCCCAGCATTTT. Translated, it gives CASSTGGPGQPQHF.

V and J are TRBV2 and TRBJ2-7; 7 bases align to TRBD2. The CDR3 covers 14 residues. The V and J ends lost 1 base and 3 bases, in that order; junction bases with no gene match: 3. Per germline, CDR1 SNHLY and CDR2 FYNNEI. The CDR3: CASSEETGGYEQYF. As DNA, the CDR3 is TGTGCCAGCAGTGAAGAGACGGGAGGCTACGAGCAGTACTTC.

CDR3 DNA: TGTGCCAGCATCCTGTTCCCCTTC. This sequence encodes CASILFPF. This chain connects TRBV21-1 to TRBJ1-2. TRBV21-1 corresponds to a pseudogene. This CDR3 has 8 residues.

V usage is TRBV5-6 and J usage is TRBJ2-1; 8 bases fit TRBD2. In germline, CDR1 is SGHDT, CDR2 YYEEEE. This CDR3 contains 18 residues. Losses at the gene ends were 0 bases for V and 1 base for J; bases not matched to a gene: 9. The CDR3 DNA is TGTGCCAGCAGCTTGGCCCGACTAGCGCCCGTTTCCTACAATGAGCAGTTCTTC. Its protein is CASSLARLAPVSYNEQFF.

Only a few counts were recorded for this clone. The J gene is TRBJ2-7, the V gene TRBV27, with 9 bases identical to TRBD1. Germline trimming cut 6 bases from V and 5 bases from J; bases unmatched to any gene: 11. CDR3 length: 15 amino acids. Germline loops: CDR1 MNHEY, CDR2 SMNVEV (reference sequence). CDR3 protein: CASSGTGSGSNEQYF. CDR3 nucleotide sequence: TGTGCCAGCAGCGGGACAGGGTCGGGGTCCAACGAGCAGTACTTC.

The chain combines TRBV30 with TRBJ1-1, with 7 bases lining up with TRBD1. The CDR3 is made up of 14 amino acids. Germline V gives CDR1 GTSNPN, CDR2 SVGIG (reference sequence). The V and J ends lost 3 bases and 0 bases, in that order; junction bases with no gene match: 4. CDR3 DNA: TGTGCCTGGAGCCTACAGGGGTTGAACACTGAAGCTTTCTTT. Encoded protein: CAWSLQGLNTEAFF.

The genes are TRBV10-3 and TRBJ2-7, with a weak D call TRBD1 (5 bases). Trimming shortened V by 2 bases and J by 5 bases, and 7 bases separated the two germline ends. CDR1 and CDR2 (germline): ENHRY, SYGVKD. The CDR3 is 12 amino acids. The CDR3 reads CAISEDSHEQYF. The DNA of the CDR3 is TGTGCCATCAGTGAGGACAGCCACGAGCAGTACTTC.